This T cell receptor beta chain emerged from a study of blood T cell repertoires in COVID-19. Overall study context: Material from acute and convalescent COVID-19 was sourced from the United States, Italy and Spain.

The protocol was immunoSEQ multiplex PCR, while the TCRdb copy is restricted to in-frame clones and leaves out a portion. The data contain fewer than 350,000 clones, around four fifths of them singletons. Germline loops: CDR1 SEHNR, CDR2 FQNEAQ (reference sequence). The junction had 5 bases not matched to a gene; V was cut back by 0 bases and J by 0 bases. This CDR3 contains 17 residues. The V and J genes are TRBV7-9 and TRBJ2-1; 7 bases agree with TRBD1. This TCR was sampled from a woman aged 45 to 65 with active or convalescent COVID-19. The sequencing input was peripheral blood. The CDR3 DNA reads as TGTGCCAGCAGCTTAGCGCCATCAGGGGGCTCCTACAATGAGCAGTTCTTC. Translated: CASSLAPSGGSYNEQFF.